The T cell receptor beta chain under discussion was sequenced for a study of cytomegalovirus exposure and HLA in healthy donors. To note about this clone: Its target is unknown.

Study results and limitations: Within the data, a cluster of highly shared sequence variants was likely a sequencing artifact.

60 Vbeta and 13 Jbeta primers were used in PCR. TCRdb's copy holds only in-frame clones and misses some; the assay was immunoSEQ multiplex PCR. The sample's table shows 100,000 to 150,000 clones. The CDR3 is 18 amino acids. The junction had 12 bases not matched to a gene; V was cut back by 2 bases and J by 5 bases. The germline CDR1 and CDR2 sequences are MNHEY and SMNVEV (reference sequence). V usage is TRBV27 and J usage is TRBJ2-5; 12 nucleotides agree with TRBD2. The TCR was taken from a man between 18 and 29 years old in good health and CMV-seronegative. The source material was PBMCs. The CDR3 loop reads CASSLISLAGGPRETQYF. CDR3 DNA: TGTGCCAGCAGTTTAATAAGTCTAGCGGGAGGGCCCCGGGAGACCCAGTACTTC.